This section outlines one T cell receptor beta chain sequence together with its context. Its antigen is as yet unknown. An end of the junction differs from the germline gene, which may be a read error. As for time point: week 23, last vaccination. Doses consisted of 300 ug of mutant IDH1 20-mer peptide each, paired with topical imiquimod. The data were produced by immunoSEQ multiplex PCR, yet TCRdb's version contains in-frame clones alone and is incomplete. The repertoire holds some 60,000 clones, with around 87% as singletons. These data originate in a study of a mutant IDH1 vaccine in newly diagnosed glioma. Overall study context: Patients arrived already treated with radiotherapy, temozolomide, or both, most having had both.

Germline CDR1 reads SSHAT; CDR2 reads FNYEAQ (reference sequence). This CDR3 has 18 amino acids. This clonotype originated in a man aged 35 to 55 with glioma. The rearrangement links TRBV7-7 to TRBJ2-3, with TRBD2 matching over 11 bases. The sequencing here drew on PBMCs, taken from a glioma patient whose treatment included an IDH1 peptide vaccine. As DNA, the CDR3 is TGTGCTAGCAGCCACGAGGTAGCGGGAGGGCCTTGGGCAGATACGCAGTATTTT. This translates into CASSHEVAGGPWADTQYF.